A selection of T cell receptor beta chains follows, all from one sample in a study of blood T cell repertoires in COVID-19. Data came from immunoSEQ multiplex PCR; TCRdb stores just in-frame clones and leaves some out. The table lists 200,000 to 250,000 clones, 83% of them singletons. Sequenced sample: peripheral blood. The receptors come from a woman aged 25 to 45 with COVID-19, enrolled during active disease. CDR3s include the opening cysteine and the closing phenylalanine or tryptophan. The D gene is left open where the match is weak.

>TRBJ1-5|TRBD1|TRBV28
CASRTRARGAYSNQPQHF
>TRBJ2-7|TRBD1|TRBV5-1
CASSLGQGIYEQYF
>TRBJ1-2|-|TRBV11-2
CASSPGGAGVNYGYTF
>TRBJ2-2|-|TRBV10-1
CASSLGAKNTGELFF
>TRBJ2-7|TRBD1|TRBV7-2
CASSLDGTGTEQYF
>TRBJ2-1|TRBD2|TRBV11-3
CASSHPGGGEQFF
>TRBJ2-3|-|TRBV2
CASSLGRSYTDTQYF
>TRBJ2-3|-|TRBV5-5
CASSLTPGADTQYF
>TRBJ2-3|TRBD2|TRBV7-9
CASSTSGGAHSTDTQYF
>TRBJ1-2|TRBD1|TRBV7-9
CASRPGQGIGGYTF
>TRBJ1-6|TRBD1|TRBV19
CASGDSLNSPLHF
>TRBJ2-7|TRBD2|TRBV13
CASSLRLAGGPWAEQYF
>TRBJ2-1|TRBD2|TRBV5-1
CASSLGGGAVSYNEQFF
>TRBJ1-5|-|TRBV2
CASTSSTGNQPQHF
>TRBJ1-4|-|TRBV15
CATSRDRGWDEKLFF
>TRBJ2-4|-|TRBV6-2/TRBV6-3
CASSRDRRNIQYF
>TRBJ1-1|-|TRBV29-1
CSVDRRTEAFF
>TRBJ1-2|-|TRBV6-5
CASSYSPGMDGYTF
>TRBJ2-2|TRBD1|TRBV2
CASSIGQGYGELFF
>TRBJ2-7|TRBD2|TRBV7-2
CASSLGASGAYEQYF
>TRBJ1-1|TRBD1|TRBV11-2
CASSHRDRDREAFF
>TRBJ1-5|-|TRBV27
CASRDTLNQPQHF
>TRBJ1-2|TRBD1|TRBV27
CASSLLGTGSFYGYTF
>TRBJ1-2|TRBD1|TRBV30
CAWSSLGTGLGYTF
>TRBJ2-2|-|TRBV9
CASRGDFFTGELFF
>TRBJ2-1|TRBD1|TRBV30
CAWSRDRGGNEQFF
>TRBJ1-2|-|TRBV11-1
CASSRGYGYTF
>TRBJ2-7|-|TRBV27
CASGHEQYF
>TRBJ2-7|-|TRBV12-3/TRBV12-4
CASSSSIGAEQYF